The 25 T cell receptor beta chains below were found in one sample sequenced in a study of T-cell memory formation after mild COVID-19. TCRdb reanalysed the 5' RACE reads using MiXCR and keeps one entry per CDR3 protein. The sample holds about 190,000 distinct CDR3 sequences, around 19% seen once. The sample consisted of PBMCs or a T cell subset sorted from them (not recorded which). The receptors derive from an adult woman who had mild COVID-19 (a few samples of this study predate the infection). Cell type and time point are not known.

This clonotype was observed a few times. The chain joins TRBV5-1 to TRBJ1-2; 10 bases align to TRBD1. The length of the CDR3 is 13 residues. V dropped 7 bases and J dropped 5; count of bases not matched to a gene: 5. Per the germline V gene, CDR1 is SGHRS and CDR2 is YFSETQ. CDR3 DNA: TGCGCCAGCGACTCGGGACAGGGGTATGGCTACACCTTC. Amino acid sequence: CASDSGQGYGYTF. Drawing the rest from reference TRBV5-1 and TRBJ1-2, the complete variable domain is KAGVTQTPRYLIKTRGQQVTLSCSPISGHRSVSWYQQTPGQGLQFLFEYFSETQRNKGNFPGRFSGRQFSNSRSEMNVSTLELGDSALYLCASDSGQGYGYTFGSGTRLTVV.

The rearrangement joins TRBV6-2 or TRBV6-3 to TRBJ2-4, with a possible D match to TRBD2 (6 bases). The germline gives CDR1 MNHEY, CDR2 SVGEGT. This CDR3 region has 15 residues. Between the trimmed V and J ends, which lost 7 bases and 3 bases, there was a span of 16 bases. CDR3 amino acids: CASTDGLIDKNIQYF. CDR3 nucleotide sequence: TGTGCCAGCACCGATGGACTAATCGACAAAAACATTCAGTACTTC.

This clonotype turned up a few times. The chain carries TRBV20-1 and TRBJ1-6; no reliable D call. CDR1 DFQATT and CDR2 SNEGSKA come from the germline V gene (reference sequence). CDR3 length: 15 amino acids. V gave up 7 bases and J gave up 0 bases, with 13 bases separating them. DNA for the CDR3: TGCAGTGTTTCCCGGCGGAGCTCCTATAATTCACCCCTCCACTTT. Translating it yields CSVSRRSSYNSPLHF.

This chain connects TRBV12-3 or TRBV12-4 to TRBJ1-5; D is unclear. The CDR3 is 14 amino acids. Trimming pared 0 bases from V and 7 bases from J, leaving 10 bases between. Here the CDR3 reads CASSLALGGQPQHF. CDR3 in DNA: TGTGCCAGCAGTTTAGCCCTGGGAGGGCAGCCCCAGCATTTT.

This clonotype was picked up a small number of times. The V call is TRBV7-8, the J call TRBJ2-7; TRBD2 matches at 9 bases. Germline V lookup: CDR1 SGHVS, CDR2 FQNEAQ. This CDR3 has 13 amino acids. V was pared by 6 bases and J by 2 bases, with 2 bases of the junction left unmatched. The CDR3 protein is CASRPSGAYEQYF. The CDR3, as DNA: TGTGCCAGCAGGCCTAGCGGGGCCTACGAGCAGTACTTC.

This clonotype has only a few counts. The chain couples TRBV5-1 to TRBJ2-3, with D perhaps given as TRBD1 or TRBD2 (5 bases each). The germline gives CDR1 SGHRS, CDR2 YFSETQ. The CDR3 consists of 16 residues. V was shortened by 3 bases and J by 0 bases, with 14 bases between the two germline ends. CDR3 bases: TGCGCCAGCAGCTCTGGGACGGTTGGGAGCACAGATACGCAGTATTTT. It translates to CASSSGTVGSTDTQYF. The variable domain in full, with the rest retrieved from reference TRBV5-1 and TRBJ2-3, is KAGVTQTPRYLIKTRGQQVTLSCSPISGHRSVSWYQQTPGQGLQFLFEYFSETQRNKGNFPGRFSGRQFSNSRSEMNVSTLELGDSALYLCASSSGTVGSTDTQYFGPGTRLTVL.

This clonotype was counted a few times. V is TRBV24-1 and J is TRBJ2-1, with 8 nucleotides matching TRBD1. The CDR3 is 16 amino acids. Germline CDR1 and CDR2: KGHDR and SFDVKD. Trimming at V came to 3 bases and at J to 2 bases, leaving 5 bases not matched to a gene. CDR3 protein: CATSDRQGSTYNEQFF. In DNA form, the CDR3 reads TGTGCCACCAGTGATCGACAGGGGTCGACCTACAATGAGCAGTTCTTC.

This clonotype was recorded a few times. The CDR3 sequence: CASSPSLSGREAFF. CDR3 DNA: TGTGCCAGCAGCCCCTCCCTCTCAGGCAGAGAAGCTTTCTTT. The chain combines TRBV7-3 with TRBJ1-1; D is unclear. Trimming left V 5 bases short and J 8 bases short, with 18 bases between. This CDR3 comprises 14 residues. Germline assignment: CDR1 SGHTA and CDR2 FQGTGA.

The chain uses TRBV6-5 and TRBJ2-6, with D uncertain. This CDR3 is 18 amino acids long. Trimming stripped 2 bases from V and 1 base from J, with 15 bases between. Germline V gene data show CDR1 as MNHEY and CDR2 as SVGAGI. CDR3 residues: CASSYGLTFESGANVLTF. The CDR3 nucleotides read TGTGCCAGCAGTTACGGGCTTACTTTCGAATCTGGGGCCAACGTCCTGACTTTC.

For the CDR3, the DNA is TGTGCCAGCAGCCGACAGGGGACGGCTAACTATGGCTACACCTTC. It codes for CASSRQGTANYGYTF. V is TRBV7-8 and J is TRBJ1-2; 8 bases line up with TRBD1. This CDR3 has 15 amino acids. Germline V lookup: CDR1 SGHVS, CDR2 FQNEAQ. V was clipped by 5 bases and J by 0 bases; unmatched bases: 5.

The chain carries TRBV4-1 and TRBJ2-3; 10 nucleotides line up with TRBD2. The germline gives CDR1 MGHRA, CDR2 YSYEKL. The CDR3 totals 17 residues. Trimming at V came to 5 bases and at J to 5 bases, leaving 13 bases not matched to a gene. Written as DNA, the CDR3 is TGCGCCAGCAGCAGTGGAGCGGGGGGGTCGATCGGAGATACGCAGTATTTT. This translates into CASSSGAGGSIGDTQYF.

The chain uses TRBV20-1 and TRBJ2-1; 7 bases are shared with TRBD2. From germline, CDR1 is DFQATT and CDR2 SNEGSKA (reference sequence). This CDR3 contains 12 residues. V lost 6 bases to trimming and J lost 7 bases; unmatched junction nucleotides: 6. The CDR3 reads CSATREGNEQFF. CDR3 bases: TGCAGTGCAACAAGGGAGGGGAATGAGCAGTTCTTC.

The V gene is TRBV12-3 or TRBV12-4, the J gene TRBJ2-3, with TRBD2 matching over 7 bases. After removal of 0 bases from V and 0 bases from J, the junction contained 6 bases not matched to a gene. The CDR3 sequence is 17 residues long. The CDR3 here is CASSLAGRGPSTDTQYF. CDR3 nucleotide sequence: TGTGCCAGCAGTTTAGCGGGGAGGGGTCCTAGCACAGATACGCAGTATTTT.

The chain has TRBV5-5 and TRBJ1-2; D is uncertain. Germline V gene data show CDR1 as SGHKS and CDR2 as YYEKEE (reference sequence). Trimming removed 4 bases from V and 7 bases from J, with 11 bases in between. CDR3 length: 12 amino acids. The CDR3, as DNA: TGTGCCAGCAGCCCGACCGTGGGTGGCTACACCTTC. Translated, it gives CASSPTVGGYTF.

The rearrangement uses TRBV7-8 and TRBJ2-5, with TRBD1 matching 7 bases. CDR1 is SGHVS, CDR2 FQNEAQ, per germline. This CDR3 contains 13 residues. V dropped 5 bases and J dropped 4; count of bases not matched to a gene: 4. CDR3 coding DNA: TGTGCCAGCAGCAAAGACAGGGCAGAGACCCAGTACTTC. Amino acid sequence: CASSKDRAETQYF.

This clonotype turned up a few times. CDR3 sequence: CASSLVPGHRNTEAFF. DNA for the CDR3: TGTGCCAGCAGCTTAGTCCCGGGACATAGGAACACTGAAGCTTTCTTT. V gene TRBV7-2 combines with J gene TRBJ1-1, with D tentatively TRBD1 (6 bases). The CDR3 sequence is 16 residues long. Germline V gene sequence: CDR1 SGHTA, CDR2 FQGNSA. The ends were cut back, 1 base at V and 1 base at J, with 13 bases in the middle. The full variable domain, completed using reference TRBV7-2 and TRBJ1-1, is GAGVSQSPSNKVTEKGKDVELRCDPISGHTALYWYRQSLGQGLEFLIYFQGNSAPDKSGLPSDRFSAERTGGSVSTLTIQRTQQEDSAVYLCASSLVPGHRNTEAFFGQGTRLTVV.

V and J are TRBV29-1 and TRBJ1-1; D remains ambiguous. The V end was cut by 0 bases, the J end by 7 bases, with 9 bases between. Germline V gives CDR1 SQVTM, CDR2 ANQGSEA. The CDR3 loop spans 12 amino acids. The CDR3: CSVEDVGGEAFF. The CDR3 nucleotides are TGCAGCGTTGAAGATGTAGGCGGTGAAGCTTTCTTT. Combining the CDR3 with reference TRBV29-1 and TRBJ1-1 gives the whole variable domain SAVISQKPSRDICQRGTSLTIQCQVDSQVTMMFWYRQQPGQSLTLIATANQGSEATYESGFVIDKFPISRPNLTFSTLTVSNMSPEDSSIYLCSVEDVGGEAFFGQGTRLTVV.

V is TRBV24-1 and J is TRBJ2-3; D is uncertain. This CDR3 contains 15 residues. Deletions cut 3 bases from V and 1 base from J, with 10 bases between. The germline V gene has CDR1 KGHDR and CDR2 SFDVKD. CDR3 in amino acids: CATSDPRRRTDTQYF. DNA of the CDR3: TGTGCCACCAGTGATCCACGGCGCCGCACAGATACGCAGTATTTT.

There are a few counts of this clonotype. This chain joins TRBV5-6 and TRBJ1-2; the D is unclear. Germline lookup yields CDR1 SGHDT and CDR2 YYEEEE. V was clipped by 0 bases and J by 3 bases, with 3 bases between them. The CDR3 sequence is 12 residues long. CDR3: CASSLGDYGYTF. In nucleotides, the CDR3 is TGTGCCAGCAGCTTGGGGGACTATGGCTACACCTTC.

V and J are TRBV5-8 and TRBJ1-5; unclear D gene. Deletions cut 5 bases from V and 6 bases from J, with 24 bases between. CDR1 SGHTS and CDR2 YDEGEE come from the germline V gene. CDR3 length equals 17 residues. The CDR3 DNA reads as TGTGCCAGCAGTTGGGGATCTATACCGGCTTGGGCTCAGCCCCAGCATTTT. Residues: CASSWGSIPAWAQPQHF.

This chain joins TRBV4-1 and TRBJ2-7; TRBD1 matches 11 bases. Trimming at V came to 4 bases and at J to 6 bases, leaving 11 bases not matched to a gene. Germline V lookup: CDR1 MGHRA, CDR2 YSYEKL. This CDR3 region has 16 residues. The CDR3 is CASSPRGRTGGAEQYF. DNA for the CDR3: TGCGCCAGCAGCCCCCGGGGTCGGACAGGGGGCGCCGAGCAGTACTTC.

This clonotype was found a few times. Germline is not matched at one junction end, which may reflect a read error. The chain uses TRBV7-9 and TRBJ1-5, with 9 bases identical to TRBD1. The CDR3 is 17 amino acids. From germline, CDR1 is SEHNR and CDR2 FQNEAQ (reference sequence). Here the CDR3 DNA reads TGTGCCAGCAGTTTAGGAACAGGGGGCCCTATTAATCAGCCCCAGCATTTT. As protein: CASSLGTGGPINQPQHF.

In its sample, this clonotype was seen many times. The rearrangement uses TRBV25-1 and TRBJ2-7; 9 nucleotides align to TRBD1. V dropped 3 bases and J dropped 7; count of bases not matched to a gene: 7. Germline lookup yields CDR1 MGHDK and CDR2 SYGVNS. The CDR3 spans 14 residues. CDR3: CASSDFGTGSEQYF. In DNA form, the CDR3 reads TGTGCCAGCAGTGATTTCGGGACAGGGAGTGAGCAGTACTTC.

The gene calls are TRBV6-5 and TRBJ1-1, with 7 positions matching TRBD1. The CDR3 extends over 16 amino acids. V lost 4 bases and J lost 4; bases outside the gene matches: 12. Germline V CDR1 and CDR2: MNHEY, SVGAGI. In DNA, the CDR3 is TGTGCCAGCAGTTCAAACAGGGGACCCTACGGCACTGAAGCTTTCTTT. Its translation is CASSSNRGPYGTEAFF.

The J gene is TRBJ2-3, the V gene TRBV20-1; 11 nucleotides match TRBD2. Germline trimming cut 6 bases from V and 2 bases from J; bases unmatched to any gene: 4. Germline-derived CDR1 and CDR2 are DFQATT and SNEGSKA (reference sequence). This CDR3 contains 14 residues. The CDR3 DNA reads TGCAGTGCCCTAGCGGGGGGCAACACAGATACGCAGTATTTT. Residues: CSALAGGNTDTQYF.